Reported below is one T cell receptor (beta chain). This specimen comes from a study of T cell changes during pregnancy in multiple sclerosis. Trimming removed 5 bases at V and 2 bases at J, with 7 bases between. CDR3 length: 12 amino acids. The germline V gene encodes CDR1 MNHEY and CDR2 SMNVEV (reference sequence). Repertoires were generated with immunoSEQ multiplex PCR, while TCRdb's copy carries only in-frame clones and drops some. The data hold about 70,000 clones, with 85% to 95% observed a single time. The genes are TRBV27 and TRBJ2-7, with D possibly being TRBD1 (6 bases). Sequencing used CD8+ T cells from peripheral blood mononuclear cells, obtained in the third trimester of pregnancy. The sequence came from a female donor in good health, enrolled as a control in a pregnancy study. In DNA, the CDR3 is TGTGCCAGCAGTGCAGGGGCCTACGAGCAGTACTTC. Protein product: CASSAGAYEQYF.